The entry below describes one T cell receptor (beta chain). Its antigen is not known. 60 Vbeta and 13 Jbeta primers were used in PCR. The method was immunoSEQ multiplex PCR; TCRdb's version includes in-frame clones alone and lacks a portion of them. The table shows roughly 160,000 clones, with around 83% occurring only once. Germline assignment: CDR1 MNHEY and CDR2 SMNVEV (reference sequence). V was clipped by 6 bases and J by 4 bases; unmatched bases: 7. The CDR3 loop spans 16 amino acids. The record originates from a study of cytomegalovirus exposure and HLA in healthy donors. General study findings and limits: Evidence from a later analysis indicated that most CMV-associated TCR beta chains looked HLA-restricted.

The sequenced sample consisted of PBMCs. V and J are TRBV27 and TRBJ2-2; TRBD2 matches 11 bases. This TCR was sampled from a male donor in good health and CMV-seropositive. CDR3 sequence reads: CASSPWTSGSTGELFF. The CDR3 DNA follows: TGTGCCAGCAGCCCATGGACTAGCGGGTCCACCGGGGAGCTGTTTTTT.